What follows is one TCR beta chain and its context. Its antigen is unidentified. This specimen comes from a study of cytomegalovirus exposure and HLA in healthy donors. Study findings and constraints: For most subjects, TCR beta sequences were reported to predict HLA-A and HLA-B alleles with accuracy.

With 60 Vbeta and 13 Jbeta primers, the PCR was carried out. TCRdb keeps only in-frame clones here, not all; method: immunoSEQ multiplex PCR. The repertoire consists of 150,000 to 200,000 clones, with about three quarters occurring once and the leading ten covering around an eighth. The CDR3 contains 15 residues. V lost 3 bases to trimming and J lost 4 bases, with 12 bases between them. Germline CDR1 and CDR2: SGHTA and FQGNSA. Sequencing input: PBMCs. The receptor's source is a man aged 45 to 65 in good health and CMV-seropositive. V and J are TRBV7-2 and TRBJ1-4, with a weak D call TRBD1 (5 bases). CDR3 region: CASSFGAGLNEKLFF. The CDR3 nucleotides are TGTGCCAGCAGCTTCGGGGCGGGACTTAATGAAAAACTGTTTTTT.